This is a list of T cell receptor beta chains from one sample in a study of regulatory T cells in long-lasting Graves disease. In TCRdb, the multiplex PCR reads were re-called with MiXCR into one record per CDR3 protein. Found here are fewer than 650,000 distinct CDR3 sequences, approximately 16% of them singletons; the top ten hold 12%. These data are also associated with another study on T cells in Graves' hyperthyroidism and ophthalmopathy.

The specimen was peripheral blood mononuclear cells (PBMCs), collected at new diagnosis, from a patient treated with antithyroid drugs. The receptors derive from a young man with Graves disease. Both conserved end residues are part of each CDR3. D genes are given only for firm matches. Clone size is given for some rows only: seen once, a few or many times, or a class if the clone is expanded.

cdr3_aa cdr3_nt j_call d_call v_call clone_size
CASSPAGDTEAFF TGTGCCAGCTCACCAGCGGGGGACACTGAAGCTTTCTTT TRBJ1-1 NA TRBV5-1 many
CASSYYPSGDYNEQFF TGTGCCAGCAGTTACTACCCAAGCGGAGACTACAATGAGCAGTTCTTC TRBJ2-1 NA TRBV6-2/TRBV6-3 NA
CASSPTRGRGYTF TGTGCCAGCAGTCCTACCCGGGGGCGCGGCTACACCTTC TRBJ1-2 NA TRBV27 NA
CASSGKSGALFDEQFF TGTGCCAGCAGTGGCAAGAGCGGGGCTCTATTTGATGAGCAGTTCTTC TRBJ2-1 TRBD2 TRBV6-2/TRBV6-3 NA
CASSFLGTSGSYEQYF TGTGCCAGCAGCTTTTTAGGGACTAGCGGGAGTTACGAGCAGTACTTC TRBJ2-7 TRBD2 TRBV7-9 few
CASNILSGSTGELFF TGTGCCAGTAATATCTTGAGCGGGAGCACCGGGGAGCTGTTTTTT TRBJ2-2 TRBD2 TRBV19 NA
CASSLVESNQPQHF TGTGCCAGCAGCTTAGTCGAGAGCAATCAGCCCCAGCATTTT TRBJ1-5 NA TRBV7-2 NA
CASSRTTNEQFF TGTGCCAGCAGCCGAACTACTAATGAGCAGTTCTTC TRBJ2-1 NA TRBV12-3/TRBV12-4 many
CASSPPGLGNFEAFF TGTGCCAGCTCACCACCGGGACTGGGGAACTTTGAAGCTTTCTTT TRBJ1-1 NA TRBV18 NA
CATQAGSTDTQYF TGTGCCACCCAGGCGGGCAGCACAGATACGCAGTATTTT TRBJ2-3 NA TRBV24-1 few
CASSQIGTTYEQYF TGTGCCAGCAGCCAGATCGGGACCACCTACGAGCAGTACTTC TRBJ2-7 NA TRBV3-1 many
CASRRRNQPQHF TGTGCCAGTAGACGTCGTAATCAGCCCCAGCATTTT TRBJ1-5 NA TRBV19 NA
CASTGVRSSYEQYF TGTGCCAGCACTGGGGTCCGAAGCTCCTACGAGCAGTACTTC TRBJ2-7 NA TRBV25-1 NA
CASSLDREDSGELFF TGCGCCAGCAGCTTGGACAGGGAGGATTCAGGGGAGCTGTTTTTT TRBJ2-2 NA TRBV5-1 few
CASSYSGRILSYEQYF TGTGCCAGCAGTTACTCGGGACGGATCCTTTCCTACGAGCAGTACTTC TRBJ2-7 NA TRBV6-5 many
CASSFNGGNTEAFF TGTGCCAGCAGCTTCAATGGAGGGAACACTGAAGCTTTCTTT TRBJ1-1 NA TRBV12-3/TRBV12-4 many
CASSSSGRLSYNEQFF TGTGCCAGCAGCTCTAGCGGGAGGCTCTCCTACAATGAGCAGTTCTTC TRBJ2-1 TRBD2 TRBV3-1 NA
CSACRGSHLSTEAFF TGCAGTGCTTGCCGGGGATCGCATCTGAGCACTGAAGCTTTCTTT TRBJ1-1 NA TRBV20-1 few
CASSPRTASNYGYTF TGTGCCAGCAGCCCCAGGACAGCATCGAACTATGGCTACACCTTC TRBJ1-2 NA TRBV7-9 NA
CASSQDLTGRGYGYTF TGTGCCAGCAGCCAAGATCTAACAGGGAGAGGCTATGGCTACACCTTC TRBJ1-2 NA TRBV14 NA
CASTSSGRGQETQYF TGTGCCAGCACCTCTAGCGGGAGGGGTCAAGAGACCCAGTACTTC TRBJ2-5 TRBD2 TRBV27 many
CASSYQGEQFF TGTGCCAGCAGTTATCAGGGTGAGCAGTTCTTC TRBJ2-1 NA TRBV6-5 NA
CASTLTRSTDTQYF TGCGCCAGCACCCTGACAAGGAGCACAGATACGCAGTATTTT TRBJ2-3 NA TRBV5-1 many
CSVDTDRYGETQYF TGCAGCGTTGATACAGACCGTTATGGAGAGACCCAGTACTTC TRBJ2-5 NA TRBV29-1 many
CASSVSWGHNEQFF TGTGCCAGCAGCGTAAGCTGGGGGCACAATGAGCAGTTCTTC TRBJ2-1 NA TRBV3-1 NA
CASSERFPSGRPSYEQYF TGTGCCAGCAGTGAGAGGTTCCCTAGCGGGAGACCCTCCTACGAGCAGTACTTC TRBJ2-7 TRBD2 TRBV2 many
CASSVGARGITNEQFF TGTGCCAGCAGCGTAGGGGCCAGGGGGATTACAAATGAGCAGTTCTTC TRBJ2-1 TRBD1 TRBV9 few
CASSPGANYGYTF TGTGCCAGCAGCCCAGGGGCTAACTATGGCTACACCTTC TRBJ1-2 NA TRBV7-2 many
CASTPARDHNEQFF TGTGCCAGCACCCCGGCCCGGGACCACAATGAGCAGTTCTTC TRBJ2-1 NA TRBV27 NA
CASSSVGGFNQPQHF TGTGCCAGCAGCTCCGTAGGGGGTTTTAATCAGCCCCAGCATTTT TRBJ1-5 NA TRBV7-2 few
CASSQNPGNTEAFF TGTGCCAGCAGCCAAAACCCTGGGAACACTGAAGCTTTCTTT TRBJ1-1 NA TRBV27 many
CAWRGTGGSFRGYTF TGTGCCTGGAGGGGGACAGGGGGCTCGTTCCGAGGCTACACCTTC TRBJ1-2 TRBD1 TRBV30 NA
CASSQPGTPYNEQFF TGTGCCAGCAGCCAACCCGGGACACCATACAATGAGCAGTTCTTC TRBJ2-1 NA TRBV14 NA
CASSLSPQGTEAFF TGTGCCAGCAGTTTATCACCCCAGGGGACTGAAGCTTTCTTT TRBJ1-1 NA TRBV28 many
CASGLDGNEQFF TGTGCTAGTGGTTTGGACGGGAATGAGCAGTTCTTC TRBJ2-1 NA TRBV12-5 many
CASSLNPSGSYEQYF TGTGCCAGCAGTTTAAACCCTAGCGGGAGCTACGAGCAGTACTTC TRBJ2-7 TRBD2 TRBV27 few
CASSITGTQYF TGTGCTAGTTCCATTACAGGGACCCAGTACTTC TRBJ2-5 NA TRBV12-5 few
CASSQVEGVYGYTF TGTGCCAGCAGCCAAGTTGAAGGGGTCTATGGCTACACCTTC TRBJ1-2 NA TRBV3-1 NA
CAWSVRGLNTEAFF TGTGCCTGGAGTGTACGGGGGTTGAACACTGAAGCTTTCTTT TRBJ1-1 NA TRBV30 few
CSARPRQGSSYEQYF TGCAGTGCTAGGCCGAGGCAGGGGAGCTCCTACGAGCAGTACTTC TRBJ2-7 NA TRBV20-1 many
CASSLRLAGVVEQYF TGTGCCAGCAGCTTGAGACTAGCGGGAGTTGTCGAGCAGTACTTC TRBJ2-7 TRBD2 TRBV7-6 few
CASSVGTGYGYTF TGTGCCAGCAGTGTCGGGACAGGCTATGGCTACACCTTC TRBJ1-2 TRBD1 TRBV27 few
CASSPLADRGFSYEQYF TGTGCCAGCTCACCACTTGCCGACAGGGGTTTTTCCTACGAGCAGTACTTC TRBJ2-7 TRBD1 TRBV18 few